Listed below are T cell receptor beta chains from one sample, sequenced in a study of blood T cells in healthy people across ages. Each CDR3 protein is one row after TCRdb ran MiXCR on the 5' RACE reads. The data hold 1.8 million or so distinct CDR3 sequences, with about two fifths observed a single time. Material: blood. These receptors were taken from a human donor in good health. CDR3s include the opening cysteine and the closing phenylalanine or tryptophan.

v_call	cdr3_length	cdr3_aa
TRBV4-3	19	CASSFQQAQTGGLDYGYTF
TRBV18	13	CASSPRENYGYTF
TRBV12-3/TRBV12-4	14	CTSRLRDFNNEQFF
TRBV3-1	16	CASSPNRGPSPYEQYF
TRBV29-1	13	CSVVLRQYNEQFF
TRBV9	12	CAAAGGQETQYF
TRBV4-1	14	CASSQASPSYGYTF
TRBV28	15	CASSLRSSGVGEQYF
TRBV7-9	15	CASSLDWGGSYGYTF
TRBV3-1	16	CASSQGEGVVSYEQYF
TRBV7-2	17	CASSSIRDRTDAYGYTF
TRBV6-6	13	CASSYSTTYEQFF
TRBV27	14	CASRVVGGSYEQYF
TRBV10-3	17	CAISESGRGHVTDTQYF
TRBV29-1	13	CSVVAGGYTEAFF
TRBV7-9	13	CASSLDAGVEQFF
TRBV4-3	19	CASSQDGIRQGYGANVLTF
TRBV20-1	15	CSARSLAGGGNEQFF
TRBV7-3	15	CASSYQRGGLGEQFF
TRBV29-1	13	CSVEEKGAGGYTF
TRBV9	15	CASSVESGGGYEQYF
TRBV6-6	12	CANRPTGIGYTF
TRBV6-2/TRBV6-3	13	CASSYAGTPSYTF
TRBV29-1	11	CSEQIGNTQYF
TRBV4-1	16	CASSPVRRGQGEKLFF
TRBV12-3/TRBV12-4	12	CASGGEVQGYTF
TRBV20-1	15	CSARDSRPFNEKLFF
TRBV7-2	14	CASSLGFSTDTQYF
TRBV29-1	13	CSAQYPGANVLTF
TRBV12-3/TRBV12-4	14	CASRLNQPGNTIYF
TRBV4-1	15	CASSPPWVSGGAMYF
TRBV15	17	CATSRDHREEEDTEAFF
TRBV5-1	15	CASSLVVMGNDEQFF
TRBV6-6	14	CASSYSGGWYGYTF
TRBV6-5	21	CASSYSHREVGVLGGYNEQFF
TRBV9	15	CASSPFGGLNTEAFF
TRBV4-2	15	CASSQDRQYTDTQYF
TRBV13	13	CASSVRRGETQYF
TRBV10-3	14	CAIGPFSGANVLTF
TRBV20-1	13	CSASAFGSDTQYF
TRBV21-1	14	CASSKVNRNYEQYF
TRBV7-2	17	CASSSQGGFRGNQPQHF
TRBV5-1	14	CASSPIPSYNEQFF
TRBV20-1	14	CSARDRTGSDEQYF
TRBV28	14	CASSGHPTGYEQYF
TRBV5-1	14	CASRDRLYQETQYF
TRBV4-3	22	CASSQSYYSGTVYRGVQETQYF
TRBV7-2	18	CACSSPWGLAGSTDTQYF
TRBV5-1	15	CASSPRGPTQETQYF
TRBV27	15	CASSLVASGQETQYF
TRBV20-1	14	CSARRDRNNSPLHF
TRBV20-1	13	CSAAGHDSNIQYF